Sequencing of this T cell receptor (beta chain) was carried out in a study of blood T cells in healthy people across ages. Study-wide context: About one barcoded beta molecule per two T cells was the capture yield of template switching.

With 6 bases clipped from V and 4 bases from J, the junction kept 14 bases outside the gene matches. This CDR3 is 16 amino acids long. Germline loops: CDR1 SQVTM, CDR2 ANQGSEA. This clonotype was counted a few times. Its antigen is not identified. Findings of the study overall: Versus aged donors, long-lived donors had higher diversity and more naive CD4+ cells.

It was with a sample-barcoded 5' primer and a J-beta primer mix that a second PCR of roughly 6 to 11 cycles was run. All cDNA molecules were each tagged by a template-switch adaptor with 12 random nucleotides. Sequencing yielded, for each sample, at least 2.5 million paired-end reads carrying CDR3. One entry per CDR3 protein results from TCRdb running MiXCR on the 5' RACE reads. The data show about 970,000 distinct CDR3 sequences, roughly 47% seen once. The TCR comes from an older woman in good health. The sequencing sample was made of blood. J is TRBJ2-3 and V is TRBV29-1; TRBD1 matches 9 bases. The CDR3 region is CSVPKPGQGKADTQYF. The CDR3 coding sequence is TGCAGCGTCCCTAAACCCGGACAGGGGAAGGCAGATACGCAGTATTTT.